Presented here are 2 T cell receptor beta chains from one specimen sequenced in a study of blood T cell repertoires in COVID-19. TCRdb keeps only in-frame clones here, not all; method: immunoSEQ multiplex PCR. The data contain 300,000 to 450,000 clones, around 85% of them seen just once; the ten biggest clones take up roughly 3.6%. Sequenced: peripheral blood. All receptors come from a woman aged 18-29 years with acute or convalescent COVID-19.

The chain recombines TRBV27 with TRBJ1-2, with TRBD1 matching 10 bases. J was trimmed by 0 bases and V by 5 bases; bases with no gene match: 3. Germline assignment: CDR1 MNHEY and CDR2 SMNVEV (reference sequence). The CDR3 runs 15 residues. CDR3: CASSRGQGANYGYTF. CDR3 nucleotides: TGTGCCAGCAGTCGTGGACAGGGGGCTAACTATGGCTACACCTTC.

The chain uses TRBV2 and TRBJ2-1; 7 bases match TRBD2. CDR3 length: 13 residues. V trimming: 6 bases; J trimming: 4 bases; junction bases outside the gene matches: 3. Germline loops: CDR1 SNHLY, CDR2 FYNNEI. The DNA for the CDR3 is TGTGCCAGCAGGCGGGAGACATACAATGAGCAGTTCTTC. Translated, it gives CASRRETYNEQFF.